These 30 T cell receptor beta chains originate from one sample sequenced in a study of T cells expressing NK-cell markers. TCRdb re-called the 5' RACE reads; one entry per CDR3 protein, DNA not given. This table holds about 550,000 distinct CDR3 sequences. Sequencing was done on a sample of blood T cells: a sorted CD56 or NKG2C T cell subset, CD4+ or CD8+ T cells, or bulk PBMC T cells (not recorded which). Receptor source: a man between 18 and 35 years old in good health.

This chain joins TRBV10-3 and TRBJ2-7; TCRdb outputs TRBD2, but without DNA this stays unchecked. This CDR3 has 16 amino acids. Germline V CDR1 and CDR2: ENHRY, SYGVKD. The chain's CDR3 is CAISEWGTSGSYEQYF.

The chain carries TRBV7-8 and TRBJ2-3. This CDR3 is 14 amino acids long. CDR1 and CDR2 from the germline V gene are SGHVS and FQNEAQ. This CDR3 reads CASSLALGPDTQYF.

V and J are TRBV20-1 and TRBJ2-7; TCRdb's D call of TRBD1 is untestable without DNA. CDR3 size: 15 residues. CDR1 DFQATT and CDR2 SNEGSKA come from the germline V gene (reference sequence). CDR3 region: CSARDRQGSSYEQYF.

This rearrangement joins TRBV10-3 to TRBJ2-3; the D call of TRBD1 rests on TCRdb alone, since no DNA is present to check it. The CDR3 extends over 14 amino acids. The V gene's germline CDR1 is ENHRY and CDR2 SYGVKD. The CDR3: CAISETGTTNTQYF.

The chain recombines TRBV12-3 or TRBV12-4 with TRBJ2-5; absent DNA, TCRdb's TRBD1 call cannot be checked. This CDR3 is built from 15 residues. CDR3 loop: CASSLGDRDGETQYF.

The genes are TRBV7-9 and TRBJ2-4; the TRBD2 assignment by TCRdb is unverifiable without DNA. CDR3 length: 14 amino acids. Germline V gives CDR1 SEHNR, CDR2 FQNEAQ (reference sequence). The CDR3 loop reads CASSSSGRDNIQYF.

The chain carries TRBV30 and TRBJ1-2. The germline gives CDR1 GTSNPN, CDR2 SVGIG (reference sequence). The CDR3 loop spans 14 amino acids. The CDR3 loop reads CAWSVRRDSYGYTF.

This chain uses TRBV6-1 with TRBJ2-3. Germline CDR1 reads MNHNS; CDR2 reads SASEGT. The CDR3 has 15 amino acids. This CDR3 reads CASSDPSTFTDTQYF.

The CDR3: CAISESIGGAGELFF. The chain combines TRBV10-3 with TRBJ2-2; the TCRdb D gene call, TRBD1, has no DNA to confirm it. The CDR3 runs 15 residues. CDR1 and CDR2 (germline): ENHRY, SYGVKD.

The chain is built from TRBV3-1 and TRBJ2-2. Germline CDR1 and CDR2: LGHDT and YNNKEL (reference sequence). This CDR3 is 14 amino acids long. The chain's CDR3 is CASSQVASFGELFF.

This chain joins TRBV20-1 and TRBJ2-7; the TRBD1 assignment by TCRdb is unverifiable without DNA. This CDR3 contains 14 residues. Germline loops: CDR1 DFQATT, CDR2 SNEGSKA (reference sequence). CDR3 region: CSTSPWDRGYEQYF.

This chain links TRBV5-1 with TRBJ2-1; the TRBD1 assignment by TCRdb is unverifiable without DNA. The CDR3 is 13 amino acids. Germline V CDR1 and CDR2: SGHRS, YFSETQ. CDR3 amino acids: CASSFRAGGDEFF.

This chain uses TRBV29-1 with TRBJ2-4; TCRdb designates TRBD2, a call that cannot be tested without DNA. In germline, CDR1 is SQVTM, CDR2 ANQGSEA. CDR3 length: 16 amino acids. The CDR3: CSVEEGFAVGPNIQYF.

The rearrangement joins TRBV29-1 to TRBJ2-3; TCRdb's D call of TRBD2 is untestable without DNA. Per germline, CDR1 SQVTM and CDR2 ANQGSEA. CDR3 size: 15 residues. The CDR3 region is CSVEGTSGRVDTQYF.

This sequence joins TRBV7-2 and TRBJ2-1; without DNA, the TCRdb call of TRBD2 cannot be checked. The CDR3 contains 16 residues. The germline V gene has CDR1 SGHTA and CDR2 FQGNSA. This chain's CDR3 is CASSLGRLAGDNEQFF.

V is TRBV15 and J is TRBJ2-4; TCRdb lists TRBD1, though no DNA is available to test this call. Germline V gene sequence: CDR1 LNHNV, CDR2 YYDKDF (reference sequence). This CDR3 is built from 15 residues. CDR3 amino acids: CATSREGAVKNIQYF.

The chain uses TRBV20-1 and TRBJ2-2; no DNA is available, so the TRBD1 call from TCRdb remains unchecked. The length of the CDR3 is 16 residues. In germline, CDR1 is DFQATT, CDR2 SNEGSKA (reference sequence). CDR3: CSARDWGRGDTGELFF.

The gene calls are TRBV12-3 or TRBV12-4 and TRBJ1-1. This CDR3 region has 17 residues. CDR3 amino acids: CASSLETRGDMNTEAFF.

V usage is TRBV11-2 and J usage is TRBJ1-2. CDR1 and CDR2 (germline): SGHAT, FQNNGV. The CDR3 sequence is 15 residues long. The CDR3: CASSLGPVLGYGYTF.

The rearrangement joins TRBV29-1 to TRBJ2-2; the D call of TRBD2 rests on TCRdb alone, since no DNA is present to check it. The CDR3 runs to 16 residues. Germline V gene data show CDR1 as SQVTM and CDR2 as ANQGSEA. CDR3 in amino acids: CSVEGPSGSNTGELFF.

This rearrangement joins TRBV5-6 to TRBJ2-4. Germline CDR1 is SGHDT and CDR2 is YYEEEE. This CDR3 region has 14 residues. This CDR3 reads CASSLVLAKNIQYF.

The chain links TRBV4-2 to TRBJ2-1. CDR1 is LGHNA and CDR2 is YNFKEQ in the germline V gene. This CDR3 comprises 12 residues. CDR3: CASSQAWAEQFF.

This chain links TRBV3-1 with TRBJ2-1. The CDR3 sequence is 18 residues long. The germline V gene encodes CDR1 LGHDT and CDR2 YNNKEL (reference sequence). The CDR3: CASSQVMLAAITNNEQFF.

This sequence joins TRBV11-3 and TRBJ2-5; the TRBD1 assignment by TCRdb is unverifiable without DNA. Germline-derived CDR1 and CDR2 are SGHNT and YENEEA. CDR3 length: 14 amino acids. CDR3 sequence reads: CASSHMGPQETQYF.

The genes are TRBV27 and TRBJ1-6. The length of the CDR3 is 14 residues. From germline, CDR1 is MNHEY and CDR2 SMNVEV (reference sequence). The CDR3 is CASSLSPENSPLHF.

CDR3 residues: CASKWTGNTEAFF. The J gene is TRBJ1-1, the V gene TRBV27. Per germline, CDR1 MNHEY and CDR2 SMNVEV (reference sequence). This CDR3 spans 13 amino acids.

The chain joins TRBV4-3 to TRBJ2-7; TCRdb calls TRBD1, which cannot be checked without DNA. The CDR3 runs to 15 residues. The germline gives CDR1 LGHNA, CDR2 YSLEER. The chain's CDR3 is CASSQDWTASYEQYF.

The J gene is TRBJ2-3, the V gene TRBV20-1; TCRdb designates TRBD2, a call that cannot be tested without DNA. Germline V lookup: CDR1 DFQATT, CDR2 SNEGSKA (reference sequence). This CDR3 region has 13 residues. The CDR3: CSARDLRGNTQYF.

V and J are TRBV23-1 and TRBJ2-1. TRBV23-1 is reported as an ORF; its role is uncertain. CDR3 length: 12 amino acids. The CDR3: CASGMMGSEQFF.

The chain joins TRBV28 to TRBJ2-5. The length of the CDR3 is 13 residues. Germline V gene lookup returns CDR1 MDHEN and CDR2 SYDVKM. This chain's CDR3 is CASSSGIRETQYF. The full variable domain, rest sourced from reference TRBV28 and TRBJ2-5, is DVKVTQSSRYLVKRTGEKVFLECVQDMDHENMFWYRQDPGLGLRLIYFSYDVKMKEKGDIPEGYSVSREKKERFSLILESASTNQTSMYLCASSSGIRETQYFGPGTRLLVL.